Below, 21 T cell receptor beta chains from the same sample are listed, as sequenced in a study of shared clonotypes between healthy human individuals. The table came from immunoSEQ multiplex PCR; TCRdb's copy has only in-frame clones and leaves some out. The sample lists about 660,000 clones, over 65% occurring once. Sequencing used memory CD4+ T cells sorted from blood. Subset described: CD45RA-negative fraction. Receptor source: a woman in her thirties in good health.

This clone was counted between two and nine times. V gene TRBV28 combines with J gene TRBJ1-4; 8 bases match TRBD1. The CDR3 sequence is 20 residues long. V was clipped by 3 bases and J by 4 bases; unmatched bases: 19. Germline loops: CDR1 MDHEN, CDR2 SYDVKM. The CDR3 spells CASSFPLVGAGGANNEKLFF. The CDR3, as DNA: TGTGCCAGCAGTTTTCCCCTCGTCGGGGCAGGGGGCGCCAATAATGAAAAACTGTTTTTT.

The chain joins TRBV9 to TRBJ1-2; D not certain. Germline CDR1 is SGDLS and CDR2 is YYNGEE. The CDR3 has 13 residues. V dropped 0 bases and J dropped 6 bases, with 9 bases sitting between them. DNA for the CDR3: TGTGCCAGCAGCGTAGAACCCTCCCATGGCTACACCTTC. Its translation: CASSVEPSHGYTF.

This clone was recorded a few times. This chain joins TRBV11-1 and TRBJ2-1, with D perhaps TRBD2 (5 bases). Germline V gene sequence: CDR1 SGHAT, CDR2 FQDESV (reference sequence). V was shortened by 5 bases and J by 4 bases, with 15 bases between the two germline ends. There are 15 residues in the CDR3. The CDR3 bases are TGTGCCAGCAGCGGTTCGGCTTCGGGATACAATGAGCAGTTCTTC. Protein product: CASSGSASGYNEQFF.

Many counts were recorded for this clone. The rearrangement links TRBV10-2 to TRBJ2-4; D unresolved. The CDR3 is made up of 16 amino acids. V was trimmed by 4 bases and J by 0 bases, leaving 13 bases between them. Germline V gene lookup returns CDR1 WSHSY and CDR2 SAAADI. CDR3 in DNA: TGCGCCAGCAGTGTACGCCATCTCGAAGCCAAAAACATTCAGTACTTC. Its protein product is CASSVRHLEAKNIQYF.

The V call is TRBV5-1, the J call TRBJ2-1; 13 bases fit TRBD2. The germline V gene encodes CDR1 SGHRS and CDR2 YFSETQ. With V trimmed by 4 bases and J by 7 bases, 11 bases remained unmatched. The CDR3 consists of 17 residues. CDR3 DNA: TGCGCCAGCAGCCGGATAGCCGGGACTAGCGGGGTGAATGAGCAGTTCTTC. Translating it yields CASSRIAGTSGVNEQFF.

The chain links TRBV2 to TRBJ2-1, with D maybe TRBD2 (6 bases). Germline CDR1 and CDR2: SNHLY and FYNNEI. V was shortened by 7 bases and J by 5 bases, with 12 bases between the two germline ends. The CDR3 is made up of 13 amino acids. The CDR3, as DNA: TGTGCCAGCAAAAGACTAGGGGACAATGAGCAGTTCTTC. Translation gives CASKRLGDNEQFF.

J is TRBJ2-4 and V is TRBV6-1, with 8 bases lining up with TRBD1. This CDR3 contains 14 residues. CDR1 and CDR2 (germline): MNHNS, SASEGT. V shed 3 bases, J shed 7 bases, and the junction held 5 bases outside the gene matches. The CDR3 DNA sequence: TGTGCCAGCAGTGAGGGGACAGGTTGGAACATTCAGTACTTC. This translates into CASSEGTGWNIQYF.

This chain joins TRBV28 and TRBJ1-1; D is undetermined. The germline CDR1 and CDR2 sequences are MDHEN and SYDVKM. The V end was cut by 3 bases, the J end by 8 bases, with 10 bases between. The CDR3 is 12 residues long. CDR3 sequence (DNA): TGTGCCAGCAGTTTGCCACCATCCGAAGCTTTCTTT. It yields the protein CASSLPPSEAFF.

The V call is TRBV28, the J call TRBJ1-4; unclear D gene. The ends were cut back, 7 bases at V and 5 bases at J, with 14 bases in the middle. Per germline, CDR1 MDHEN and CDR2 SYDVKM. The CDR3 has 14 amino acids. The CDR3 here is CASTSNTLNEKLFF. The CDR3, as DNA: TGTGCCAGCACCTCTAACACACTCAATGAAAAACTGTTTTTT. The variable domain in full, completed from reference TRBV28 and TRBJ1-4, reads DVKVTQSSRYLVKRTGEKVFLECVQDMDHENMFWYRQDPGLGLRLIYFSYDVKMKEKGDIPEGYSVSREKKERFSLILESASTNQTSMYLCASTSNTLNEKLFFGSGTQLSVL.

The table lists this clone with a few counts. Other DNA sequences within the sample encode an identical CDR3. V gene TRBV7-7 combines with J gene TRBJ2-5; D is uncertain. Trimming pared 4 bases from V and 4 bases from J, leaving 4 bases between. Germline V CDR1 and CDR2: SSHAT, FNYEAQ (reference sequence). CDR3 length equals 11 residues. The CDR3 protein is CASSSGETQYF. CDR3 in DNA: TGTGCCAGCAGCTCCGGAGAGACCCAGTACTTC.

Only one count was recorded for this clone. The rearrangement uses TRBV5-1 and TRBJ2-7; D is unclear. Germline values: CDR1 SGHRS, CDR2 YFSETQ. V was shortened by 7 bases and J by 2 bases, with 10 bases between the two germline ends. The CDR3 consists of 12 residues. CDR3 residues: CASDQEPYEQYF. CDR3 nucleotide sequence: TGCGCCAGCGATCAGGAGCCCTACGAGCAGTACTTC. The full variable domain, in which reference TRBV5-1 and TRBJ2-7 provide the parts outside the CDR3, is KAGVTQTPRYLIKTRGQQVTLSCSPISGHRSVSWYQQTPGQGLQFLFEYFSETQRNKGNFPGRFSGRQFSNSRSEMNVSTLELGDSALYLCASDQEPYEQYFGPGTRLTVT.

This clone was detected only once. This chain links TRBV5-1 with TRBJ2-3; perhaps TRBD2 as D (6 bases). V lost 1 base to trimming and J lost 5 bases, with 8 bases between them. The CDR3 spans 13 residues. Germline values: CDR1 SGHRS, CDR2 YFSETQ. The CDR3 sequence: CASSLMGGDTQYF. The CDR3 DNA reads TGCGCCAGCAGCTTGATGGGGGGAGATACGCAGTATTTT.

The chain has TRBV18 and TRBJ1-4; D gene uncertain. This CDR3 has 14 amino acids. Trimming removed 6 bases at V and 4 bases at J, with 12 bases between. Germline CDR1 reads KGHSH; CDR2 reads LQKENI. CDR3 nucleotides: TGTGCCAGCTCGAGTAAGCAGAGTAATGAAAAACTGTTTTTT. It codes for CASSSKQSNEKLFF.

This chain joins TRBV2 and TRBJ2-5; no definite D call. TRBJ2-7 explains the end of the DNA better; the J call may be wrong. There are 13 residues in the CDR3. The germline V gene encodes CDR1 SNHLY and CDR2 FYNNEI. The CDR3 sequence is CASSSITAYEQYF. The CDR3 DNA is TGTGCCAGCAGTTCGATCACTGCCTACGAGCAGTACTTC.

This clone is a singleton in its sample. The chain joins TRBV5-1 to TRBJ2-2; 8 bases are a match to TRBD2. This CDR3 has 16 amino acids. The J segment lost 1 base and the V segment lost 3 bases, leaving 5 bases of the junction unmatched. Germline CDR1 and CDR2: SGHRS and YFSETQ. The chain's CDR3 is CASSSPGTRNTGELFF. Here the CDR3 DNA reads TGCGCCAGCAGCTCCCCCGGGACTAGGAACACCGGGGAGCTGTTTTTT. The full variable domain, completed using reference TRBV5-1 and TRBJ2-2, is KAGVTQTPRYLIKTRGQQVTLSCSPISGHRSVSWYQQTPGQGLQFLFEYFSETQRNKGNFPGRFSGRQFSNSRSEMNVSTLELGDSALYLCASSSPGTRNTGELFFGEGSRLTVL.

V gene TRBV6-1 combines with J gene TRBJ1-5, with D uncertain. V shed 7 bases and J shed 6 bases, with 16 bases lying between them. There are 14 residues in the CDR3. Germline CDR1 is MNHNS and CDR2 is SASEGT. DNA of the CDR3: TGTGCCAGCACCCCCCTAGGAGGGAGTCAGCCCCAGCATTTT. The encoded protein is CASTPLGGSQPQHF.

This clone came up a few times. The CDR3: CASSNLSSFRADTQYF. The CDR3 DNA follows: TGTGCCAGTAGTAATCTCTCTAGTTTCCGTGCAGATACGCAGTATTTT. This chain uses TRBV19 with TRBJ2-3; D is unresolved. V was trimmed by 4 bases and J by 4 bases, leaving 18 bases between them. There are 16 residues in the CDR3. CDR1 is LNHDA and CDR2 is SQIVND in the germline V gene (reference sequence). The full variable domain, completed using reference TRBV19 and TRBJ2-3, is DGGITQSPKYLFRKEGQNVTLSCEQNLNHDAMYWYRQDPGQGLRLIYYSQIVNDFQKGDIAEGYSVSREKKESFPLTVTSAQKNPTAFYLCASSNLSSFRADTQYFGPGTRLTVL.

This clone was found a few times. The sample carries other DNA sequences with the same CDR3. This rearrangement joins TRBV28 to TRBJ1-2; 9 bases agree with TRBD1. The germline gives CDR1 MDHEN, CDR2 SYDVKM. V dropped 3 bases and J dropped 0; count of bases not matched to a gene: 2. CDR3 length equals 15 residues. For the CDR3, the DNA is TGTGCCAGCAGTTTGCGGACAGGGGCTAACTATGGCTACACCTTC. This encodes CASSLRTGANYGYTF.

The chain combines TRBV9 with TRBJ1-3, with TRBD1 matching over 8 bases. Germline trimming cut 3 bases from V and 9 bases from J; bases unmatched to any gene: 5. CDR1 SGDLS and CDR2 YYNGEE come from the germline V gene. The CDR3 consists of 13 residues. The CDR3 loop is CASSAGTGGTIYF. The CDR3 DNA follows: TGTGCCAGCAGCGCCGGGACAGGAGGCACCATATATTTT.

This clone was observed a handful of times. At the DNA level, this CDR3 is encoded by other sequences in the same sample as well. CDR3 in DNA: TGTGCCAGCAGCTTAGACTCTAACTATGGCTACACCTTC. Translating gives CASSLDSNYGYTF. The rearrangement uses TRBV7-9 and TRBJ1-2; D gene unclear. The V gene's germline CDR1 is SEHNR and CDR2 FQNEAQ (reference sequence). This CDR3 comprises 13 residues. V was clipped by 1 base and J by 0 bases, with 3 bases between them. Full variable domain (remainder filled in from reference TRBV7-9 and TRBJ1-2): DTGVSQNPRHKITKRGQNVTFRCDPISEHNRLYWYRQTLGQGPEFLTYFQNEAQLEKSRLLSDRFSAERPKGSFSTLEIQRTEQGDSAMYLCASSLDSNYGYTFGSGTRLTVV.

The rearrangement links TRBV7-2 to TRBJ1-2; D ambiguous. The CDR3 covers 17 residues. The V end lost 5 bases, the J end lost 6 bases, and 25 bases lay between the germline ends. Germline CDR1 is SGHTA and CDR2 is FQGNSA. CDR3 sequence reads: CASSERYEKITVNGYTF. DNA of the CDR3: TGTGCCAGCAGCGAACGATACGAAAAGATAACCGTTAATGGCTACACCTTC.